Listed below are T cell receptor beta chains from one sample, sequenced in a study of control samples from healthy donors and cancer patients. TCRdb's copy holds only in-frame clones and misses some; the assay was immunoSEQ multiplex PCR. The table lists 170,000 or so clones, just under 95% of them singletons. Material: blood. These receptors were obtained from a woman in her thirties or forties in good health. CDR3s include the opening cysteine and the closing phenylalanine or tryptophan. The D gene is left open where the match is weak. Size values are once, few and many counts, or a class for expanded clones, and some rows have none.

j_gene: TRBJ1-3; abundance: .; v_gene: TRBV14; d_gene: .; CDR3nt: TGTGCCAGCAGCCAAGTGGTAGGCTCTGGAAACACCATATATTTT; CDR3aa: CASSQVVGSGNTIYF
j_gene: TRBJ1-1; abundance: .; v_gene: TRBV10-2; d_gene: .; CDR3nt: TGCGCCAGCAGTGAAGGACAGTCAAACACTGAAGCTTTCTTT; CDR3aa: CASSEGQSNTEAFF
j_gene: TRBJ2-7; abundance: .; v_gene: TRBV4-3; d_gene: .; CDR3nt: TGCGCCAGCAGCCAAGAATACGACACCGCAGACTACGAGCAGTACTTC; CDR3aa: CASSQEYDTADYEQYF
j_gene: TRBJ1-6; abundance: few; v_gene: TRBV10-3; d_gene: TRBD1; CDR3nt: TGTGCCATCAGAGCGGGACAGTATAATTCACCCCTCCACTTT; CDR3aa: CAIRAGQYNSPLHF
j_gene: TRBJ2-2; abundance: .; v_gene: TRBV7-3; d_gene: TRBD1; CDR3nt: TGTGCCAGCAGCCCCCAGGTCCGGGGACAGGGCACCGGGGAGCTGTTTTTT; CDR3aa: CASSPQVRGQGTGELFF
j_gene: TRBJ2-5; abundance: .; v_gene: TRBV11-1; d_gene: .; CDR3nt: TGTGCCAGCAGTCGGGACCGAGGAGAGACCCAGTACTTC; CDR3aa: CASSRDRGETQYF
j_gene: TRBJ1-2; abundance: .; v_gene: TRBV9; d_gene: .; CDR3nt: TGTGCCAGCAGCGGGAACAGGGTAGGGGGCTATGGCTACACCTTC; CDR3aa: CASSGNRVGGYGYTF
j_gene: TRBJ1-1; abundance: .; v_gene: TRBV19; d_gene: TRBD1; CDR3nt: TGTGCCAGTAGTATAGATCGTGGGACAGGTGAAGCTTTCTTT; CDR3aa: CASSIDRGTGEAFF
j_gene: TRBJ1-2; abundance: .; v_gene: TRBV5-6; d_gene: .; CDR3nt: TGTGCCAGCAGCTTTTTGCAGGGTATGAGGGACTATGGCTACACCTTC; CDR3aa: CASSFLQGMRDYGYTF
j_gene: TRBJ1-1; abundance: .; v_gene: TRBV7-9; d_gene: .; CDR3nt: TGTGCCAGCAGCTTTACACAGAACACTGAAGCTTTCTTT; CDR3aa: CASSFTQNTEAFF
j_gene: TRBJ2-5; abundance: .; v_gene: TRBV4-2; d_gene: .; CDR3nt: TGTGCCAGCAGCCAACGGGGTGGGAAGACCCAGTACTTC; CDR3aa: CASSQRGGKTQYF
j_gene: TRBJ2-3; abundance: .; v_gene: TRBV28; d_gene: .; CDR3nt: TGTGCCAGCAGTTTATTGGCGAGCACAGATACGCAGTATTTT; CDR3aa: CASSLLASTDTQYF
j_gene: TRBJ1-1; abundance: .; v_gene: TRBV5-5; d_gene: .; CDR3nt: TGTGCCAGCAGCTTTCTGGGTGGGGGAGTAAGGACTGAAGCTTTCTTT; CDR3aa: CASSFLGGGVRTEAFF
j_gene: TRBJ1-5; abundance: few; v_gene: TRBV9; d_gene: TRBD1; CDR3nt: TGTGCCAGCAGCAGGGGGGCACAGGGGGCGAATCAGCCCCAGCATTTT; CDR3aa: CASSRGAQGANQPQHF
j_gene: TRBJ1-5; abundance: once; v_gene: TRBV10-3; d_gene: .; CDR3nt: TGTGCCATCAACAAGCAGGGTCTTGATCAGCCCCAGCATTTT; CDR3aa: CAINKQGLDQPQHF
j_gene: TRBJ2-3; abundance: .; v_gene: TRBV9; d_gene: .; CDR3nt: TGTGCCAGCAGCGCGTTGGGGGAGTCTAGCACAGATACGCAGTATTTT; CDR3aa: CASSALGESSTDTQYF
j_gene: TRBJ2-1; abundance: .; v_gene: TRBV6-2/TRBV6-3; d_gene: .; CDR3nt: TGTGCCAGCAGTTACTCGAGTGGACGTCCGGCCGGTGAGCAGTTCTTC; CDR3aa: CASSYSSGRPAGEQFF
j_gene: TRBJ2-7; abundance: few; v_gene: TRBV7-2; d_gene: .; CDR3nt: TGTGCCAGCAGCTTATGGGGGACTGTTGGACACGAGCAGTACTTC; CDR3aa: CASSLWGTVGHEQYF
j_gene: TRBJ1-1; abundance: .; v_gene: TRBV14; d_gene: .; CDR3nt: TGTGCCAGCAGCCCCCTCTTGCCCGACAGCCACACTGAAGCTTTCTTT; CDR3aa: CASSPLLPDSHTEAFF
j_gene: TRBJ2-7; abundance: .; v_gene: TRBV7-2; d_gene: TRBD1; CDR3nt: TGTGCCAGCAGCCCGGGACAGGGCTACGAGCAGTACTTC; CDR3aa: CASSPGQGYEQYF
j_gene: TRBJ1-3; abundance: .; v_gene: TRBV25-1; d_gene: .; CDR3nt: TGTGCCAGCAGTCCTTCGACAACTCCTGGAAACACCATATATTTT; CDR3aa: CASSPSTTPGNTIYF
j_gene: TRBJ1-5; abundance: .; v_gene: TRBV4-2; d_gene: .; CDR3nt: TGTGCCAGCAGCCAAGATCCCAACAGAGTTCAGCCCCAGCATTTT; CDR3aa: CASSQDPNRVQPQHF
j_gene: TRBJ1-2; abundance: .; v_gene: TRBV5-1; d_gene: .; CDR3nt: TGCGCCAGCAGCGCGGGACATGGAAATGACTATGGCTACACCTTC; CDR3aa: CASSAGHGNDYGYTF
j_gene: TRBJ1-2; abundance: .; v_gene: TRBV2; d_gene: .; CDR3nt: TGTGCCAGCAGTGAAGCCCGCGTCGTCTATGGCTACACCTTC; CDR3aa: CASSEARVVYGYTF